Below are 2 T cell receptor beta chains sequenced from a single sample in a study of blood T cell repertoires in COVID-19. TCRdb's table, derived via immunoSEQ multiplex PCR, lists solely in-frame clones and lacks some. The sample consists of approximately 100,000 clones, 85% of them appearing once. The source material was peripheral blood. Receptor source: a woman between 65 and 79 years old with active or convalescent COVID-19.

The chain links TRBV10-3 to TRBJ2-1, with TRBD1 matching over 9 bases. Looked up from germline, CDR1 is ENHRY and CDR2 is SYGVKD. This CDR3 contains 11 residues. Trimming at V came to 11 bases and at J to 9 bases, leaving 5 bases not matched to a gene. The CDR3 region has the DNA TGTGCCGGGGGGACAGGGTTTGAGCAGTTCTTC. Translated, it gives CAGGTGFEQFF.

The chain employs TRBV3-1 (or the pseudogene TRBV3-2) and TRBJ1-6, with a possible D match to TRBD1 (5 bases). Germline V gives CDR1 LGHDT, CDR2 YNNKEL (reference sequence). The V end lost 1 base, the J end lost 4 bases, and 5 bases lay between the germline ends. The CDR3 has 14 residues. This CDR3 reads CASSQAGYNSPLHF. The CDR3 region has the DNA TGTGCCAGCAGCCAAGCAGGGTATAATTCACCCCTCCACTTT.